The T cell receptor (beta chain) under discussion was sequenced for a study of blood T cell repertoires in COVID-19. Trimming stripped 3 bases from V and 1 base from J, with 10 bases between. The CDR3 spans 15 residues. Germline values: CDR1 SGHNT, CDR2 YYREEE (reference sequence). This clone has only one observation. Using immunoSEQ multiplex PCR, the repertoire was profiled, and TCRdb retains in-frame clones only, with some absent. The sample shows 200,000 to 250,000 clones, 80% of them seen only once. The chain is built from TRBV5-4 and TRBJ2-2; D might be TRBD2 (5 bases). Sequenced: PBMCs or T cells enriched from blood (not recorded which). This TCR came from a man younger than 40 with acute COVID-19. CDR3 residues: CASSSARGNTGELFF. DNA of the CDR3: TGTGCCAGCAGCTCGGCCCGGGGGAACACCGGGGAGCTGTTTTTT.